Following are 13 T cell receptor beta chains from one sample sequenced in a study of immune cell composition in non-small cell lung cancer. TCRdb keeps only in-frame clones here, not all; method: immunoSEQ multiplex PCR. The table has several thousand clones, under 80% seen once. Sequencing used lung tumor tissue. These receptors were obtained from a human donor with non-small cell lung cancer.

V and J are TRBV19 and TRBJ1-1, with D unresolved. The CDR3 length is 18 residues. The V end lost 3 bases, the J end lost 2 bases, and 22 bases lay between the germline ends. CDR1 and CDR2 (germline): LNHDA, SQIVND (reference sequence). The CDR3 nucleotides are TGTGCCAGTAGTATCTTATCCCCCCTGAGGGAGGCTAACACTGAAGCTTTCTTT. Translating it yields CASSILSPLREANTEAFF.

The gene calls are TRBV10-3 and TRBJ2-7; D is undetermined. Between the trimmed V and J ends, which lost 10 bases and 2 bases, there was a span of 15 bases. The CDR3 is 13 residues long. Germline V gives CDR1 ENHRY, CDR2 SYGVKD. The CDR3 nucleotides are TGTGCCAGCTTAGACACCGATGCCTACGAGCAGTACTTC. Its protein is CASLDTDAYEQYF.

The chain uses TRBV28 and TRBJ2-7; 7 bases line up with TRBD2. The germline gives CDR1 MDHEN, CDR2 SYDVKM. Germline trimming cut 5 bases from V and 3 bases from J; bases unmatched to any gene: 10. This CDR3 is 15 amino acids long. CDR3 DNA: TGTGCCAGCAGTCCCGTGATCCTAGCGGACTACGAGCAGTACTTC. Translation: CASSPVILADYEQYF.

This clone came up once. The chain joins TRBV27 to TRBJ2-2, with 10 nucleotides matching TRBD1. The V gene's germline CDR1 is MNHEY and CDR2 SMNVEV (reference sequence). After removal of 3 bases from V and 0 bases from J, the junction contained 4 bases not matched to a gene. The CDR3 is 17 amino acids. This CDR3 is CASSFVGTGANTGELFF. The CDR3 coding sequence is TGTGCCAGCAGTTTTGTTGGGACAGGGGCGAACACCGGGGAGCTGTTTTTT.

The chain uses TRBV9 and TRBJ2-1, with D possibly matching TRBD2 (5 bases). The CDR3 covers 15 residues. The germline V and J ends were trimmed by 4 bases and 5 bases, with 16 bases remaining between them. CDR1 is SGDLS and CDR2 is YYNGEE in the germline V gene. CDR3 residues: CASSLGLLKDNEQFF. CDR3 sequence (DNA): TGTGCCAGCAGCCTAGGACTTCTTAAAGACAATGAGCAGTTCTTC.

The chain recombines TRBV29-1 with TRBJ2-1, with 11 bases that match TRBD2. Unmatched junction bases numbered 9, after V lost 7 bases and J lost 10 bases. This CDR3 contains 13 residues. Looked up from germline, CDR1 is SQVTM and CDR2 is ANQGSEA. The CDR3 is CSGSSGRRAEQFF. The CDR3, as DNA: TGCAGCGGATCTAGCGGGAGGAGGGCGGAGCAGTTCTTC.

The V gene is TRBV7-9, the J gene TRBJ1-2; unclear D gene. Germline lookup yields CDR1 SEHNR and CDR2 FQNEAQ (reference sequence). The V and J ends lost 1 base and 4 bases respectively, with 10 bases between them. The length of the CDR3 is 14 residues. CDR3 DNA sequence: TGTGCCAGCAGCTTAGACGCGGGATCCTATGGCTACACCTTC. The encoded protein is CASSLDAGSYGYTF.

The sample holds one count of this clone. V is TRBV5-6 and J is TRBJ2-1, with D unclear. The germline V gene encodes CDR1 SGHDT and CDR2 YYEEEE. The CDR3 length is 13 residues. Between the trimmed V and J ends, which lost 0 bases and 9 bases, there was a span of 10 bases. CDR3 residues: CASSLGVALEQFF. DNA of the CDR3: TGTGCCAGCAGCTTGGGGGTAGCTCTTGAGCAGTTCTTC.

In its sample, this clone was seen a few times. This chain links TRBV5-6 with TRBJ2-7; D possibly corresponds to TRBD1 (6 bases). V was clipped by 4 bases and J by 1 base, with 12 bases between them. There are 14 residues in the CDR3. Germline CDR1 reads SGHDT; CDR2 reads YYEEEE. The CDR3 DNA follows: TGTGCCAGCAGCCCCCGGGACAAGTCCTACGAGCAGTACTTC. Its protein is CASSPRDKSYEQYF.

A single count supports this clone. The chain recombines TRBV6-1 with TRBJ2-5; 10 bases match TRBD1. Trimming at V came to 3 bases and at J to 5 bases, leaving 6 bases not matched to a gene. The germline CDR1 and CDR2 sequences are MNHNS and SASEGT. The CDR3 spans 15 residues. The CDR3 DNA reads TGTGCCAGCAGTGAGACCGGGACAGGGGACGAGACCCAGTACTTC. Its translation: CASSETGTGDETQYF.

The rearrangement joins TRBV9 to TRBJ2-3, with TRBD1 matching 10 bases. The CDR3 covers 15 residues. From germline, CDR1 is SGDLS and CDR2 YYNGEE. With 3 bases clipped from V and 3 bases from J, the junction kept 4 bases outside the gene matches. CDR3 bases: TGTGCCAGCAGCGCAGTGGGACAGGGGACAGATACGCAGTATTTT. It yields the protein CASSAVGQGTDTQYF.

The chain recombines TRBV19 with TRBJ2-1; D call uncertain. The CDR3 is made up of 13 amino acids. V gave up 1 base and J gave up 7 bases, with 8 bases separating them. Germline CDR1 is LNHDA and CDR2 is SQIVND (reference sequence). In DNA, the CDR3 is TGTGCCAGTAGTATAGGCACCGCGAATGAGCAGTTCTTC. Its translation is CASSIGTANEQFF. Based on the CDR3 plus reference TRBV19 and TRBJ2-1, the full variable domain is DGGITQSPKYLFRKEGQNVTLSCEQNLNHDAMYWYRQDPGQGLRLIYYSQIVNDFQKGDIAEGYSVSREKKESFPLTVTSAQKNPTAFYLCASSIGTANEQFFGPGTRLTVL.

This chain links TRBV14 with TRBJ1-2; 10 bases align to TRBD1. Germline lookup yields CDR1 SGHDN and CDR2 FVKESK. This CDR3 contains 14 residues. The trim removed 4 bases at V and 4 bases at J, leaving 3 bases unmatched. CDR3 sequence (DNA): TGTGCCAGCAGCCGGACAGGGGGGACCTATGGCTACACCTTC. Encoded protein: CASSRTGGTYGYTF.